This T cell receptor beta chain was sequenced during a study of blood T cell repertoires in COVID-19. The table came from immunoSEQ multiplex PCR; TCRdb's copy has only in-frame clones and leaves some out. This sample carries roughly 220,000 clones, roughly four fifths of them seen once, and the ten largest clones take around 7.2%. CDR3 length: 14 residues. The germline V gene has CDR1 LNHDA and CDR2 SQIVND (reference sequence). V shed 0 bases and J shed 0 bases, with 5 bases lying between them. This clonotype originated in a woman older than 75 with COVID-19, enrolled during active disease. This chain joins TRBV19 and TRBJ1-1; D unclear. The sequencing input was peripheral blood. In DNA, the CDR3 is TGTGCCAGTAGTATAGAGGCGGTGAACACTGAAGCTTTCTTT. Residues: CASSIEAVNTEAFF.